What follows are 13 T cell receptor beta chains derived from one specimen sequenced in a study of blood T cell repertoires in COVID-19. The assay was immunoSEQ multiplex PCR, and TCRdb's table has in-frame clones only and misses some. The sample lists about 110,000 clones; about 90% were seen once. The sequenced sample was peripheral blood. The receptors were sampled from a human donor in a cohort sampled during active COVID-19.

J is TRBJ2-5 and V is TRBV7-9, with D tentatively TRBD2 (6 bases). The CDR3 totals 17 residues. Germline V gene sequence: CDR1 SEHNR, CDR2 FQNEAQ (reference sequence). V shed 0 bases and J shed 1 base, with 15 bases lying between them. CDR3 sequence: CASSLAEGGLPQETQYF. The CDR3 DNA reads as TGTGCCAGCAGCTTAGCGGAAGGAGGGTTGCCCCAAGAGACCCAGTACTTC.

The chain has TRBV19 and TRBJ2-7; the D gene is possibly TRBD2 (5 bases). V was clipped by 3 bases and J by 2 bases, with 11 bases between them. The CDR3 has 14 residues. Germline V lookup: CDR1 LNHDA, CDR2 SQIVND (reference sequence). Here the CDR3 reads CASSIPGSTYEQYF. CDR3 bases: TGTGCCAGTAGTATCCCGGGATCAACCTACGAGCAGTACTTC. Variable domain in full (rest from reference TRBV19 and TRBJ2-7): DGGITQSPKYLFRKEGQNVTLSCEQNLNHDAMYWYRQDPGQGLRLIYYSQIVNDFQKGDIAEGYSVSREKKESFPLTVTSAQKNPTAFYLCASSIPGSTYEQYFGPGTRLTVT.

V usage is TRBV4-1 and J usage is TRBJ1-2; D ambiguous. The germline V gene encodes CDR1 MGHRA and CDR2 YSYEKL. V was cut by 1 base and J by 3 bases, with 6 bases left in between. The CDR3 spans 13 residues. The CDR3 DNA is TGCGCCAGCAGCCAAGCCCCGGACTATGGCTACACCTTC. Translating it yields CASSQAPDYGYTF.

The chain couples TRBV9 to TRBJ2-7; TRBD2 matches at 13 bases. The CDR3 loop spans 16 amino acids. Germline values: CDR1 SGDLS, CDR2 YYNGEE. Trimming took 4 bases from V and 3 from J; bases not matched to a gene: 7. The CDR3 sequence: CASSFRLAGGSYEQYF. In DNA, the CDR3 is TGTGCCAGCAGCTTCCGACTAGCGGGAGGTAGCTACGAGCAGTACTTC.

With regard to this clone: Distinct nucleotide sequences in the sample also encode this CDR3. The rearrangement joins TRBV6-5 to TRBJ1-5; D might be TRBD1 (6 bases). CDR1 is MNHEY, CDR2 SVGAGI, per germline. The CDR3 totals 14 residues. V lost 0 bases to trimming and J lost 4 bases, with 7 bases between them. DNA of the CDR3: TGTGCCAGCAGTTACTCCAGGGGTAATCAGCCCCAGCATTTT. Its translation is CASSYSRGNQPQHF.

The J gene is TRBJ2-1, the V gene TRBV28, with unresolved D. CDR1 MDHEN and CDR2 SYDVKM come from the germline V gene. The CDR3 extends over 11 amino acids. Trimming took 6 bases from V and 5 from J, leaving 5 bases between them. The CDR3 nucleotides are TGTGCCAGCAGAACTAACAATGAGCAGTTCTTC. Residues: CASRTNNEQFF.

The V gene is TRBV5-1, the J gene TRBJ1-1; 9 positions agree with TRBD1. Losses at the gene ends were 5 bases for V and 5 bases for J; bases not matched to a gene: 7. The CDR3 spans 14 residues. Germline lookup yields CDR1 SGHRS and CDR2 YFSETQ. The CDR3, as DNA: TGCGCCAGCAGGTTCACAGGGGGCGGAACTGAAGCTTTCTTT. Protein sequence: CASRFTGGGTEAFF.

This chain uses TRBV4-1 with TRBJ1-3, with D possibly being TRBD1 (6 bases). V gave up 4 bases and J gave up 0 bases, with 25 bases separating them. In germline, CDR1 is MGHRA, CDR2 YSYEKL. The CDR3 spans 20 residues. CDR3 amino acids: CASSPNPLNSKGGSGNTIYF. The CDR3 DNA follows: TGCGCCAGCAGCCCGAACCCCCTCAACAGTAAAGGGGGCTCTGGAAACACCATATATTTT.

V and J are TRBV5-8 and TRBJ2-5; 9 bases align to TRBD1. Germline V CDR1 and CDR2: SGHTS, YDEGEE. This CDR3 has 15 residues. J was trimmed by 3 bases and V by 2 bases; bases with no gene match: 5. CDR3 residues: CASSFTGGGKETQYF. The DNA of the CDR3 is TGTGCCAGCAGCTTCACAGGGGGCGGGAAAGAGACCCAGTACTTC.

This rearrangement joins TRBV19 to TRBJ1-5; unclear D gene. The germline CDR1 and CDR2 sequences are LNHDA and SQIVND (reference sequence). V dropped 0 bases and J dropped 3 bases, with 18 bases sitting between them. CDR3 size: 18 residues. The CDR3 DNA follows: TGTGCCAGTAGTATAGATGGCGAGGGTTTTCCTTTCAATCAGCCCCAGCATTTT. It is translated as CASSIDGEGFPFNQPQHF.

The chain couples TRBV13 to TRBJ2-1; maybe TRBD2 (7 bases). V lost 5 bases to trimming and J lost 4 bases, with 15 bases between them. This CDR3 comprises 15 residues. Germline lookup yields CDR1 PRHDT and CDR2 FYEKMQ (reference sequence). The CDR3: CASSPTGGQYNEQFF. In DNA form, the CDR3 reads TGTGCCAGCAGCCCAACGGGGGGACAATACAATGAGCAGTTCTTC.

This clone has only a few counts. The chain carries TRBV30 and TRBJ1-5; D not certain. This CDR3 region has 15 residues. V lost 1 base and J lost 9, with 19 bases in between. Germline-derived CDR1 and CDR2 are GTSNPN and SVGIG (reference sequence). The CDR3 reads CAWSGEAYPSRPQHF. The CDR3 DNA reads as TGTGCCTGGAGTGGGGAGGCATACCCATCACGGCCCCAGCATTTT.

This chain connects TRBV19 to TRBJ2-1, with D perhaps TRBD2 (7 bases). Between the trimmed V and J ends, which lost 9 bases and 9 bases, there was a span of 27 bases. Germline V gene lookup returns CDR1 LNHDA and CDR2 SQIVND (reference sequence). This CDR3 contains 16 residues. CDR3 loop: CASQESGGPPRGEQFF. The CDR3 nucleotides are TGTGCCAGCCAGGAGTCGGGAGGCCCTCCCAGGGGTGAGCAGTTCTTC.